The T cell receptor beta chain described here comes from a study of breast tumors, draining lymph nodes, adjacent tissues. Axillary draining lymph nodes of breast cancer patients supplied the node samples. The ends were cut back, 4 bases at V and 0 bases at J, with 22 bases in the middle. Germline V gives CDR1 LGHDT, CDR2 YNNKEL (reference sequence). The CDR3 has 19 amino acids. TCRdb used MiXCR to reprocess the multiplex PCR reads, holding one entry per CDR3 protein. The sample has about 140,000 distinct CDR3 sequences, about 22% seen once. J is TRBJ1-3 and V is TRBV3-1, with a possible D match to TRBD1 (6 bases). Sequencing input: axillary lymph node tissue. This clonotype originated in a female donor with breast cancer. Some clones in this sample may be carry-over from other donors' samples. The CDR3 reads CASSRMVKRQVPSGNTIYF. DNA for the CDR3: TGTGCCAGCAGCCGAATGGTAAAACGACAGGTTCCCTCTGGAAACACCATATATTTT.